These 15 T cell receptor beta chains were all obtained from the same sample, sequenced in a study of vaccination effects on CD4 cells after COVID-19. These receptors' targets are unknown. The method was immunoSEQ multiplex PCR; TCRdb's version includes in-frame clones alone and lacks a portion of them. The sample carries roughly 24,000 clones, roughly 80% recorded once. With the ViraFEST assay, the study expanded antigen-specific CD4+ T cells using viral peptide pools, then sequenced them. Upon completion of under eleven days in culture, CD4+ T cells were isolated. Either the mRNA-1273 or the BNT162b2 vaccine was given to participants as two doses. The sample was CD4+ T cells from PBMCs cultured with SARS-CoV-2 spike peptides, taken after COVID-19 vaccination. These receptors originate from a human donor who received a COVID-19 vaccine. Some clones in this sample may be carry-over from other donors' samples.

CDR3 region: CASSLRPGTSVYV. DNA for the CDR3: TGTGCCAGCAGCTTACGTCCAGGGACGAGCGTGTACGTC. This chain joins TRBV13 and TRBJ2-7; the D gene could be TRBD1 or TRBD2 (5 bases each). CDR3 size: 13 residues. Germline CDR1 PRHDT, CDR2 FYEKMQ (reference sequence). The ends were cut back, 2 bases at V and 12 bases at J, with 17 bases in the middle.

J is TRBJ1-3 and V is TRBV7-6, with D uncertain. Trimming shortened V by 1 base and J by 0 bases, and 7 bases separated the two germline ends. Germline CDR1 and CDR2: SGHVS and FNYEAQ. CDR3 length: 15 residues. This chain's CDR3 is CASSLDQNSGNTIYF. The CDR3 bases are TGTGCCAGCAGCTTAGATCAAAACTCTGGAAACACCATATATTTT.

V gene TRBV30 combines with J gene TRBJ1-4, with D maybe TRBD1 (5 bases). The CDR3 runs to 13 residues. CDR1 is GTSNPN, CDR2 SVGIG, per germline (reference sequence). Trimming took off 3 bases at V and 7 bases at J, with 12 bases between the two ends. CDR3 sequence reads: CAWSRVRSEKLFF. CDR3 in DNA: TGTGCCTGGAGCAGGGTCAGGAGTGAAAAACTGTTTTTT.

This clone was seen a handful of times. J is TRBJ1-5 and V is TRBV19; D remains ambiguous. Germline CDR1 and CDR2: LNHDA and SQIVND (reference sequence). The CDR3 sequence is 14 residues long. Trimming left V 0 bases short and J 3 bases short, with 6 bases between. The DNA for the CDR3 is TGTGCCAGTAGTATAGAAAGGGTCAATCAGCCCCAGCATTTT. It specifies CASSIERVNQPQHF.

The V call is TRBV5-1, the J call TRBJ2-5; unclear D gene. This CDR3 has 12 amino acids. V was shortened by 0 bases and J by 4 bases, with 4 bases between the two germline ends. Germline CDR1 and CDR2: SGHRS and YFSETQ. The CDR3 region is CASSLEGETQYF. The CDR3 DNA reads TGCGCCAGCAGCTTGGAGGGAGAGACCCAGTACTTC.

The J gene is TRBJ2-7, the V gene TRBV6-2 or TRBV6-3, with D possibly TRBD1 on 6 matching bases. The germline CDR1 and CDR2 sequences are MNHEY and SVGEGT. Trimming stripped 2 bases from V and 1 base from J, with 15 bases between. This CDR3 region has 16 residues. The CDR3 here is CASSYLARTVSYEQYV. The CDR3 nucleotides are TGTGCCAGCAGTTACCTGGCCCGGACAGTTTCCTACGAGCAGTACGTC.

This clone was found a few times. The rearrangement uses TRBV27 and TRBJ2-3; 7 nucleotides line up with TRBD1. Germline V CDR1 and CDR2: MNHEY, SMNVEV (reference sequence). The CDR3 spans 13 residues. The J segment lost 3 bases and the V segment lost 5 bases, leaving 2 bases of the junction unmatched. The DNA of the CDR3 is TGTGCCAGCAGTGCCAGGGGGACAGATACGCAGTATTTT. Amino acid sequence: CASSARGTDTQYF.

This clone is a singleton in its sample. This rearrangement joins TRBV2 to TRBJ2-3, with 8 bases aligning to TRBD1. The ends lost 5 bases at V and 1 base at J; junction bases unmatched: 11. Per the germline V gene, CDR1 is SNHLY and CDR2 is FYNNEI. This CDR3 has 17 residues. CDR3 sequence reads: CASSPGTGWDGTDTQYF. The CDR3 region has the DNA TGTGCCAGCAGTCCAGGGACAGGTTGGGATGGCACAGATACGCAGTATTTT.

The gene calls are TRBV3-1 (or the pseudogene TRBV3-2) and TRBJ2-7; TRBD1 might be the D (5 bases). With 6 bases removed from V and 2 bases from J, the gap between germline ends came to 20 bases. The CDR3 has 16 amino acids. CDR1 and CDR2 (germline): LGHDT, YNNKEL (reference sequence). The CDR3 DNA sequence: TGTGCCAGCAGTCCCAGCTATAATATCAGGGCCTACGAGCAGTACTTC. As protein: CASSPSYNIRAYEQYF.

This clone was picked up a small number of times. V is TRBV9 and J is TRBJ1-2; a weak D match, TRBD1 (5 bases). Trimming removed 0 bases at V and 7 bases at J, with 13 bases between. This CDR3 has 14 residues. Germline CDR1 reads SGDLS; CDR2 reads YYNGEE. CDR3 protein: CASSVDFLGGGYTF. The CDR3 DNA sequence: TGTGCCAGCAGCGTAGACTTCTTGGGGGGTGGCTACACCTTC.

The V call is TRBV9, the J call TRBJ1-2; TRBD1 agrees at 11 bases. V dropped 3 bases and J dropped 3; count of bases not matched to a gene: 7. Germline values: CDR1 SGDLS, CDR2 YYNGEE. This CDR3 is built from 16 residues. CDR3 protein: CASSAADRGQHYGYTF. Written as DNA, the CDR3 is TGTGCCAGCAGCGCCGCGGACAGGGGGCAGCACTATGGCTACACCTTC.

The rearrangement links TRBV5-1 to TRBJ2-2; the D is unclear. Germline lookup yields CDR1 SGHRS and CDR2 YFSETQ. Trimming took 2 bases from V and 1 from J, leaving 12 bases between them. There are 16 residues in the CDR3. Here the CDR3 reads CASSFLQIQNTGELFF. Written as DNA, the CDR3 is TGCGCCAGCAGCTTCCTACAGATCCAGAACACCGGGGAGCTGTTTTTT.

The chain combines TRBV18 with TRBJ2-1; 8 nucleotides agree with TRBD2. The CDR3 covers 14 residues. In germline, CDR1 is KGHSH, CDR2 LQKENI. The V segment lost 1 base and the J segment 10 bases; nucleotides outside the gene matches: 6. CDR3 residues: CASSPLAAGEEQFF. CDR3 coding DNA: TGTGCCAGCTCACCACTGGCAGCGGGGGAAGAGCAGTTCTTC.

The chain recombines TRBV12-3 or TRBV12-4 with TRBJ1-4; D is possibly TRBD1 (5 bases). The V gene lost 7 bases and the J gene lost 8 bases, with 11 bases spanning the gap. This CDR3 contains 12 residues. This CDR3 is CASNRQSEKLFF. CDR3 in DNA: TGTGCCAGCAATCGACAGAGCGAAAAACTGTTTTTT.

The rearrangement joins TRBV5-6 to TRBJ2-7, with 8 bases fitting TRBD1. V shed 4 bases and J 3 bases; nucleotides not matched to a gene: 9. The CDR3 runs 15 residues. From germline, CDR1 is SGHDT and CDR2 YYEEEE. The CDR3 coding sequence is TGTGCCAGCAGCCGACCCGGGACAGGAGTCTACGAGCAGTACGTC. Protein product: CASSRPGTGVYEQYV.